The 26 T cell receptor beta chains listed next were all sequenced from one sample in a study of cytomegalovirus exposure and HLA in healthy donors. The primer mix had 60 Vbeta and 13 Jbeta primers. Using immunoSEQ multiplex PCR, the repertoire was profiled, and TCRdb retains in-frame clones only, with some absent. The data hold about 69,000 clones, with 74% observed a single time. Material: PBMCs. These receptors were taken from a woman in her sixties in good health and CMV-seropositive.

The V call is TRBV11-1, the J call TRBJ1-1; D is unresolved. From germline, CDR1 is SGHAT and CDR2 FQDESV (reference sequence). V was pared by 2 bases and J by 3 bases, with 13 bases between. This CDR3 comprises 15 residues. CDR3 DNA sequence: TGTGCCAGCAGCTTAAATAGTGGAGGGTACACTGAAGCTTTCTTT. This translates into CASSLNSGGYTEAFF.

The chain employs TRBV30 and TRBJ1-1; possible D gene TRBD1, 6 bases. The V gene lost 3 bases and the J gene lost 3 bases, with 14 bases spanning the gap. The CDR3 has 14 amino acids. The germline CDR1 and CDR2 sequences are GTSNPN and SVGIG (reference sequence). The CDR3 DNA follows: TGTGCCTGGAGGTTGACAGGCGTGCACACTGAAGCTTTCTTT. This encodes CAWRLTGVHTEAFF.

The chain couples TRBV7-9 to TRBJ2-7, with D maybe TRBD1 (5 bases). CDR1 is SEHNR and CDR2 is FQNEAQ in the germline V gene (reference sequence). The CDR3 has 13 residues. V shed 2 bases and J shed 5 bases, with 10 bases lying between them. This CDR3 is CASSLQGRNEQYF. The CDR3 nucleotides read TGTGCCAGCAGCTTACAGGGCAGGAACGAGCAGTACTTC.

V is TRBV30 and J is TRBJ2-3, with TRBD1 matching 9 bases. The V and J ends lost 0 bases and 3 bases, in that order; junction bases with no gene match: 4. Per germline, CDR1 GTSNPN and CDR2 SVGIG (reference sequence). CDR3 length: 15 residues. The CDR3 here is CAWSVLGQGTDTQYF. The CDR3 DNA sequence: TGTGCCTGGAGTGTTTTAGGACAGGGGACAGATACGCAGTATTTT.

The chain links TRBV14 to TRBJ2-5, with D uncertain. The germline CDR1 and CDR2 sequences are SGHDN and FVKESK. The CDR3 contains 14 residues. The germline V and J ends were trimmed by 4 bases and 2 bases, with 11 bases remaining between them. Written as DNA, the CDR3 is TGTGCCAGCAGCCCGCACTATCTTCAAGAGACCCAGTACTTC. Protein: CASSPHYLQETQYF.

To note about this clone: The sample carries other DNA sequences with the same CDR3. V gene TRBV29-1 combines with J gene TRBJ2-2; 12 nucleotides match TRBD2. Germline V gene sequence: CDR1 SQVTM, CDR2 ANQGSEA. The V gene end was trimmed by 6 bases and the J gene end by 6 bases; junction bases not matched to a gene: 5. The CDR3 is 14 amino acids. CDR3 region: CSVRLAGVSGELFF. For the CDR3, the DNA is TGCAGCGTCCGACTAGCGGGAGTATCCGGGGAGCTGTTTTTT.

The V call is TRBV30, the J call TRBJ1-2; D unresolved. Trimming left V 0 bases short and J 6 bases short, with 11 bases between. The CDR3 spans 13 residues. Looked up from germline, CDR1 is GTSNPN and CDR2 is SVGIG (reference sequence). This CDR3 reads CAWSVQASNGYTF. The CDR3 DNA reads as TGTGCCTGGAGTGTCCAGGCTTCAAATGGCTACACCTTC.

V is TRBV27 and J is TRBJ2-6, with no clear D. The V gene's germline CDR1 is MNHEY and CDR2 SMNVEV (reference sequence). The CDR3 has 13 amino acids. V dropped 3 bases and J dropped 4 bases, with 4 bases sitting between them. The CDR3 region is CASSFVGANVLTF. The CDR3 DNA is TGTGCCAGCAGTTTCGTCGGGGCCAACGTCCTGACTTTC.

The V and J genes are TRBV9 and TRBJ2-7, with 8 bases aligning to TRBD2. Germline V CDR1 and CDR2: SGDLS, YYNGEE. The CDR3 length is 15 residues. The V segment lost 4 bases and the J segment 0 bases; nucleotides outside the gene matches: 6. Here the CDR3 DNA reads TGTGCCAGCAGCTTAGAAGCGGGGGACTCCTACGAGCAGTACTTC. Translating gives CASSLEAGDSYEQYF. The full variable domain, rest sourced from reference TRBV9 and TRBJ2-7, is DSGVTQTPKHLITATGQRVTLRCSPRSGDLSVYWYQQSLDQGLQFLIQYYNGEERAKGNILERFSAQQFPDLHSELNLSSLELGDSALYFCASSLEAGDSYEQYFGPGTRLTVT.

This clone came up a few times. The chain carries TRBV4-2 and TRBJ1-1; tentatively, D is TRBD1 (6 bases). The CDR3 is 13 amino acids. V was clipped by 5 bases and J by 0 bases, with 7 bases between them. Germline lookup yields CDR1 LGHNA and CDR2 YNFKEQ. CDR3 in amino acids: CASSRGMNTEAFF. CDR3 nucleotide sequence: TGTGCCAGCAGCAGGGGGATGAACACTGAAGCTTTCTTT.

The J gene is TRBJ2-7, the V gene TRBV7-8; TRBD2 aligns across 7 bases. With V trimmed by 1 base and J by 4 bases, 7 bases remained unmatched. Germline lookup yields CDR1 SGHVS and CDR2 FQNEAQ. CDR3 length: 15 residues. CDR3: CASSLGPGGSYEQYF. The CDR3 DNA reads TGTGCCAGCAGCTTAGGCCCCGGGGGGTCGTACGAGCAGTACTTC. Filled out from reference TRBV7-8 and TRBJ2-7, the complete variable domain reads GAGVSQSPRYKVAKRGQDVALRCDPISGHVSLFWYQQALGQGPEFLTYFQNEAQLDKSGLPSDRFFAERPEGSVSTLKIQRTQQEDSAVYLCASSLGPGGSYEQYFGPGTRLTVT.

The chain employs TRBV6-1 and TRBJ1-5, with TRBD1 identical over 7 bases. This CDR3 region has 13 residues. V was clipped by 4 bases and J by 9 bases; unmatched bases: 6. Germline CDR1 reads MNHNS; CDR2 reads SASEGT. The CDR3 nucleotides are TGTGCCAGCAGTGTACAGGGGAAGCGGCCCCAGCATTTT. Translation gives CASSVQGKRPQHF.

In this sample, this clone turned up a few times. The chain uses TRBV2 and TRBJ1-2; D remains ambiguous. The CDR3 is 13 amino acids. The V end lost 4 bases, the J end lost 6 bases, and 12 bases lay between the germline ends. The germline gives CDR1 SNHLY, CDR2 FYNNEI. CDR3: CASSVRVMDGYTF. CDR3 in DNA: TGTGCCAGCAGTGTCCGGGTGATGGATGGCTACACCTTC.

The chain couples TRBV29-1 to TRBJ1-2; weak D call: TRBD1 (6 bases). The CDR3 spans 13 residues. With 8 bases removed from V and 5 bases from J, the gap between germline ends came to 18 bases. From germline, CDR1 is SQVTM and CDR2 ANQGSEA. The CDR3 region is CSTGQPSEYGYTF. DNA for the CDR3: TGCAGCACCGGACAGCCATCAGAGTATGGCTACACCTTC.

This clone was detected a few times. The J gene is TRBJ1-6, the V gene TRBV5-6; the match to TRBD1 covers 7 bases. V was clipped by 0 bases and J by 13 bases; unmatched bases: 7. There are 14 residues in the CDR3. CDR1 and CDR2 (germline): SGHDT, YYEEEE. The CDR3 nucleotides read TGTGCCAGCAGCTTGGGAGGGGGCCTCGGGCCCCTCCACTTT. Its protein is CASSLGGGLGPLHF.

This chain joins TRBV6-1 and TRBJ2-7, with 7 bases fitting TRBD1. Germline V CDR1 and CDR2: MNHNS, SASEGT. This CDR3 is built from 15 residues. J gave up 4 bases and V 6 bases, and 12 bases lay outside the gene matches. In nucleotides, the CDR3 is TGTGCCAGCAGGGGGGTTGGACAGGTCGTATACGAGCAGTACTTC. It yields the protein CASRGVGQVVYEQYF.

V usage is TRBV6-1 and J usage is TRBJ2-2; 14 positions agree with TRBD2. Per the germline V gene, CDR1 is MNHNS and CDR2 is SASEGT. The V and J ends lost 4 bases and 5 bases, in that order; junction bases with no gene match: 6. CDR3 length: 17 amino acids. CDR3 bases: TGTGCCAGCAGTGGAGGGACTAGCGGGGGCGCAACCGGGGAGCTGTTTTTT. Protein: CASSGGTSGGATGELFF.

This clone has just a few counts. This chain uses TRBV7-9 with TRBJ1-5; the D is unclear. V was cut by 10 bases and J by 3 bases, with 10 bases left in between. The CDR3 totals 12 residues. Germline-derived CDR1 and CDR2 are SEHNR and FQNEAQ (reference sequence). This CDR3 reads CATSGVNQPQHF. The CDR3 coding sequence is TGTGCCACGAGCGGGGTCAATCAGCCCCAGCATTTT.

The V call is TRBV5-8, the J call TRBJ1-2; D unresolved. Germline CDR1 is SGHTS and CDR2 is YDEGEE. V was pared by 1 base and J by 8 bases, with 12 bases between. The CDR3 consists of 13 residues. In nucleotides, the CDR3 is TGTGCCAGCAGCTTGAATTCGGCGGGCGGCTACACCTTC. Translation: CASSLNSAGGYTF.

This rearrangement joins TRBV5-5 to TRBJ1-1; 7 bases map to TRBD1. After removal of 0 bases from V and 1 base from J, the junction contained 12 bases not matched to a gene. Germline CDR1 and CDR2: SGHKS and YYEKEE (reference sequence). CDR3 length: 18 residues. CDR3 nucleotide sequence: TGTGCCAGCAGCTTGGGTATGAGACAGGGTCACGCGAACACTGAAGCTTTCTTT. It specifies CASSLGMRQGHANTEAFF. Based on the CDR3 plus reference TRBV5-5 and TRBJ1-1, the full variable domain is DAGVTQSPTHLIKTRGQQVTLRCSPISGHKSVSWYQQVLGQGPQFIFQYYEKEERGRGNFPDRFSARQFPNYSSELNVNALLLGDSALYLCASSLGMRQGHANTEAFFGQGTRLTVV.

This rearrangement joins TRBV27 to TRBJ2-7, with 7 bases identical to TRBD2. The germline CDR1 and CDR2 sequences are MNHEY and SMNVEV (reference sequence). This CDR3 is built from 13 residues. The J segment lost 3 bases and the V segment lost 7 bases, leaving 6 bases of the junction unmatched. In DNA form, the CDR3 reads TGTGCCAGCAAGGGGACTAAGGACTACGAGCAGTACTTC. Amino acids: CASKGTKDYEQYF.

This clone was detected only once. This sequence joins TRBV30 and TRBJ2-7; 7 nucleotides line up with TRBD2. The CDR3 consists of 13 residues. In germline, CDR1 is GTSNPN, CDR2 SVGIG (reference sequence). Unmatched junction bases numbered 7, after V lost 4 bases and J lost 4 bases. The CDR3 protein is CAWTPSGRYEQYF. CDR3 bases: TGTGCCTGGACCCCTAGCGGCCGTTACGAGCAGTACTTC.

The chain has TRBV5-1 and TRBJ2-1, with TRBD2 identical over 8 bases. CDR3 length: 14 amino acids. CDR1 and CDR2 from the germline V gene are SGHRS and YFSETQ. After removal of 8 bases from V and 3 bases from J, the junction contained 7 bases not matched to a gene. The CDR3 is CASSRGGVYNEQFF. The CDR3 region has the DNA TGCGCCAGTTCTCGGGGGGGAGTCTACAATGAGCAGTTCTTC.

J is TRBJ1-2 and V is TRBV30, with D maybe TRBD1 (6 bases). Germline V gene sequence: CDR1 GTSNPN, CDR2 SVGIG (reference sequence). This CDR3 has 12 residues. Trimming pared 3 bases from V and 8 bases from J, leaving 13 bases between. The DNA for the CDR3 is TGTGCCTGGAGGACAGGCTTTTTGGGCTACACCTTC. Amino acid sequence: CAWRTGFLGYTF.

The chain carries TRBV19 and TRBJ1-1, with 9 bases that match TRBD1. Germline lookup yields CDR1 LNHDA and CDR2 SQIVND (reference sequence). CDR3 length: 16 residues. Trimming cost V 7 bases and J 1 base; bases outside gene matches: 10. This chain's CDR3 is CASTTFTGQGNTEAFF. Written as DNA, the CDR3 is TGTGCCAGTACCACATTTACGGGACAGGGGAACACTGAAGCTTTCTTT.

The rearrangement links TRBV9 to TRBJ2-1; 10 nucleotides agree with TRBD2. J gave up 8 bases and V 0 bases, and 8 bases lay outside the gene matches. Germline V gives CDR1 SGDLS, CDR2 YYNGEE. This CDR3 is 16 amino acids long. This chain's CDR3 is CASSVGAAGGIHEQFF. CDR3 sequence (DNA): TGTGCCAGCAGCGTAGGGGCAGCGGGGGGGATCCATGAGCAGTTCTTC.